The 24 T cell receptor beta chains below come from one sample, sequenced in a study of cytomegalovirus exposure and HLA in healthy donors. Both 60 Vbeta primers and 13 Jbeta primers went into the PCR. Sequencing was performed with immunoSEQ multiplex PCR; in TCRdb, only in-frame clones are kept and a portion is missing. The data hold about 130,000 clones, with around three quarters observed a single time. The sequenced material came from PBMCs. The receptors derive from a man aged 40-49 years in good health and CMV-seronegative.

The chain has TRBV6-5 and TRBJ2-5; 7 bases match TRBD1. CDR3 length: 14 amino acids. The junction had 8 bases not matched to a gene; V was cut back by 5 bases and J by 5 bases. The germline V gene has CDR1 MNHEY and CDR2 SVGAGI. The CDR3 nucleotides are TGTGCCAGCAGTCGACAGGGCAGGGTGGAGACCCAGTACTTC. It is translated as CASSRQGRVETQYF.

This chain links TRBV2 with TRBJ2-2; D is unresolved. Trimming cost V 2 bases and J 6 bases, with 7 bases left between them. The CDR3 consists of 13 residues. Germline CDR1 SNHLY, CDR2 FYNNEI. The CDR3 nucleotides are TGTGCCAGCAGTGAACAGTCCTCCGGGGAGCTGTTTTTT. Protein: CASSEQSSGELFF.

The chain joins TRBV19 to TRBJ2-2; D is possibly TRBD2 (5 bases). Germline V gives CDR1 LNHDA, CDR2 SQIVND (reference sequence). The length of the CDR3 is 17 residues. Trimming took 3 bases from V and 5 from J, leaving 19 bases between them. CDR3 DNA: TGTGCCAGTAGTATCAAGGGTTCGTTGAGGAGGACCGGGGAGCTGTTTTTT. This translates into CASSIKGSLRRTGELFF.

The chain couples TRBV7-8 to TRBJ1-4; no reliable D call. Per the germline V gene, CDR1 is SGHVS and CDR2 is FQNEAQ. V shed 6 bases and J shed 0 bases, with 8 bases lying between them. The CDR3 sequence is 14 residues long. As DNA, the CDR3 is TGTGCCAGCAGGTCGGGATCAACTAATGAAAAACTGTTTTTT. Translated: CASRSGSTNEKLFF.

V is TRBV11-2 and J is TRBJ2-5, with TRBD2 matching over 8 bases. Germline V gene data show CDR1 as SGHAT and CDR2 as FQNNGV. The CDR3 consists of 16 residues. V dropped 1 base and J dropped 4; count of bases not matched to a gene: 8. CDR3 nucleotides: TGTGCCAGCAGCTTAGTTACGGGGGGGCCAGTAGAGACCCAGTACTTC. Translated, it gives CASSLVTGGPVETQYF.

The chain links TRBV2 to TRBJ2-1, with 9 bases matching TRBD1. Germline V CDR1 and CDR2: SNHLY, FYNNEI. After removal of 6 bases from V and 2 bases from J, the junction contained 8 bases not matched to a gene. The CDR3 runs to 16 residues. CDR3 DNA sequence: TGTGCCAGCAGGAGCCAGAGACAGGGGGCCTACAATGAGCAGTTCTTC. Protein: CASRSQRQGAYNEQFF.

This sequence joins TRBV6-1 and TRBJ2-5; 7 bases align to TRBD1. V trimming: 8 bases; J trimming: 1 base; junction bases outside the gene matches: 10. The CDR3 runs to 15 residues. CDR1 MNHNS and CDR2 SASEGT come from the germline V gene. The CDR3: CASRDRSRVQETQYF. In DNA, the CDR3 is TGTGCCAGCCGGGACAGATCGAGGGTCCAAGAGACCCAGTACTTC.

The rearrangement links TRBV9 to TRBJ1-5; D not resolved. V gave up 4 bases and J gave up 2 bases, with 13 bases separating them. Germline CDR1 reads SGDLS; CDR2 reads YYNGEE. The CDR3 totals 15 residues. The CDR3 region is CASSPSTGGNQPQHF. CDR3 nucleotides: TGTGCCAGCAGCCCCAGTACCGGGGGCAATCAGCCCCAGCATTTT. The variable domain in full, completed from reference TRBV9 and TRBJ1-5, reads DSGVTQTPKHLITATGQRVTLRCSPRSGDLSVYWYQQSLDQGLQFLIQYYNGEERAKGNILERFSAQQFPDLHSELNLSSLELGDSALYFCASSPSTGGNQPQHFGDGTRLSIL.

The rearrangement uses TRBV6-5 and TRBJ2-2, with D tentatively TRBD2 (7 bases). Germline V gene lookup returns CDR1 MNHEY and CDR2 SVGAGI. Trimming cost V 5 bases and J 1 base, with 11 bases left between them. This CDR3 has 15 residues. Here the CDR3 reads CASSRGGQNTGELFF. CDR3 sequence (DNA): TGTGCCAGCAGTAGGGGGGGGCAGAACACCGGGGAGCTGTTTTTT.

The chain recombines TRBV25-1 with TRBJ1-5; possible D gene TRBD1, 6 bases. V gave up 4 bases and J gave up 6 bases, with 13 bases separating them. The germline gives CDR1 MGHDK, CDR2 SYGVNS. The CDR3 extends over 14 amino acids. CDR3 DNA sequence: TGTGCCAGCAGTGGCAGGGGTTTGGGTCAGCCCCAGCATTTT. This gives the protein CASSGRGLGQPQHF.

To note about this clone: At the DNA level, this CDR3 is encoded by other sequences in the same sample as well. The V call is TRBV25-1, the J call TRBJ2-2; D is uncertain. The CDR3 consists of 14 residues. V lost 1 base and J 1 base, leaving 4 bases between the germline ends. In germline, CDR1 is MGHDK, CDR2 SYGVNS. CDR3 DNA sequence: TGTGCCAGCAGTGAATCCCAGAACACCGGGGAGCTGTTTTTT. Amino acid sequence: CASSESQNTGELFF.

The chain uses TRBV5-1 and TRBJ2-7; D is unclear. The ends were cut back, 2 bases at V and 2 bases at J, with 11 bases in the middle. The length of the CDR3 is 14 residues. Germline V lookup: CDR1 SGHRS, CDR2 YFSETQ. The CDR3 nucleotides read TGCGCCAGCAGCTTCATTGGGCTCGCCTACGAGCAGTACTTC. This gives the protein CASSFIGLAYEQYF.

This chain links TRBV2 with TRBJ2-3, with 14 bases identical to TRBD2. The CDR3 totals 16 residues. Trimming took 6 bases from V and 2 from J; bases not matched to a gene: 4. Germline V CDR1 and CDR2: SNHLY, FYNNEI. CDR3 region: CASRSTSGRATDTQYF. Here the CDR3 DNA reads TGTGCCAGCAGGTCGACTAGCGGGAGGGCCACAGATACGCAGTATTTT.

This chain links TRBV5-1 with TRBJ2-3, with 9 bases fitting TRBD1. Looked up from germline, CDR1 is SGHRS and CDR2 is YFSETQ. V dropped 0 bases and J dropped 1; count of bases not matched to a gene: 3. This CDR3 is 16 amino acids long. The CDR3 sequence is CASSLEGTGRTDTQYF. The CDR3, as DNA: TGCGCCAGCAGCTTGGAGGGGACAGGGCGCACAGATACGCAGTATTTT.

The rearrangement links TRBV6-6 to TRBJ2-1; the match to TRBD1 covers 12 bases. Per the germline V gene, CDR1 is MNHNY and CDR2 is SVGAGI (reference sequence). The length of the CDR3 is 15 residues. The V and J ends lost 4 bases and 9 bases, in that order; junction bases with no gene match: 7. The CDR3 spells CASSSPGQGAVEQFF. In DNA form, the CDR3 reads TGTGCCAGCAGTTCTCCGGGACAGGGGGCGGTTGAGCAGTTCTTC.

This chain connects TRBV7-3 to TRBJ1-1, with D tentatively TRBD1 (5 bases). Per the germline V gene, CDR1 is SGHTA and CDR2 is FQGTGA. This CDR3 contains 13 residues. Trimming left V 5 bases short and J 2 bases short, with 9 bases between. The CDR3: CASSIQDNTEAFF. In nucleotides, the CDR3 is TGTGCCAGCAGCATACAGGATAACACTGAAGCTTTCTTT.

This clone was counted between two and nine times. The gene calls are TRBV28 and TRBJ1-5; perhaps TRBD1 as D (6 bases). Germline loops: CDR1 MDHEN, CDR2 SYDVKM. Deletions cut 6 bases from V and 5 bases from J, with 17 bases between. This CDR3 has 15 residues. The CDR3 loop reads CASSLAGTRYQPQHF. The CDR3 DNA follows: TGTGCCAGCAGCCTCGCCGGGACACGGTATCAGCCCCAGCATTTT.

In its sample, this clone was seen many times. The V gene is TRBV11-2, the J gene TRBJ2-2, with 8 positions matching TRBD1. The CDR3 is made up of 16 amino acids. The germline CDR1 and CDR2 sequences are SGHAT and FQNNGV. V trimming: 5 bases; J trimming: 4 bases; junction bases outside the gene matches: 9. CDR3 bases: TGTGCCAGCAGCCCCCTGCAAACAGGGGGCACCGGGGAGCTGTTTTTT. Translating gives CASSPLQTGGTGELFF.

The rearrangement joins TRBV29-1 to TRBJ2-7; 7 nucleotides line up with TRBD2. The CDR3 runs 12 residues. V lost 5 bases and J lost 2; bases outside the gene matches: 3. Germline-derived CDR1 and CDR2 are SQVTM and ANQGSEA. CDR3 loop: CSVRGEAYEQYF. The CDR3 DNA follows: TGCAGCGTTCGGGGGGAGGCCTACGAGCAGTACTTC.

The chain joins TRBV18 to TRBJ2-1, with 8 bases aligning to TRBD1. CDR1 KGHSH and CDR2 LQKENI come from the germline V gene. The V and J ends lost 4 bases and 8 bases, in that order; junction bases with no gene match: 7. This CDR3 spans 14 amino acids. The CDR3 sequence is CASSRTGLADEQFF. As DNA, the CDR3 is TGTGCCAGCTCACGGACAGGGTTGGCGGATGAGCAGTTCTTC.

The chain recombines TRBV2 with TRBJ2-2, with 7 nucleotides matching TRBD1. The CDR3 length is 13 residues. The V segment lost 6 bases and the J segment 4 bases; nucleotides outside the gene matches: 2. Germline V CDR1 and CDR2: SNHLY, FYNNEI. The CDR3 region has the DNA TGTGCCAGCAGGGGGACAGTCACCGGGGAGCTGTTTTTT. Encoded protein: CASRGTVTGELFF.

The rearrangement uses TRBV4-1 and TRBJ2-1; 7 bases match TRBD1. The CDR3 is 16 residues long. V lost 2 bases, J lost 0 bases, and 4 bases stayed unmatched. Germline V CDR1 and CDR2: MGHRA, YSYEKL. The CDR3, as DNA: TGCGCCAGCAGCCAACCGGGACAGAGCTCCTACAATGAGCAGTTCTTC. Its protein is CASSQPGQSSYNEQFF.

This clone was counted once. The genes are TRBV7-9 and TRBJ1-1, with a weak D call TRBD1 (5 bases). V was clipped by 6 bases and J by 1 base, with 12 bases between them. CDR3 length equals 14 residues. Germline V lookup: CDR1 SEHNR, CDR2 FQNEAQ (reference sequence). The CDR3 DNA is TGTGCCAGCAGACCCAACCAGGGGAACACTGAAGCTTTCTTT. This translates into CASRPNQGNTEAFF.

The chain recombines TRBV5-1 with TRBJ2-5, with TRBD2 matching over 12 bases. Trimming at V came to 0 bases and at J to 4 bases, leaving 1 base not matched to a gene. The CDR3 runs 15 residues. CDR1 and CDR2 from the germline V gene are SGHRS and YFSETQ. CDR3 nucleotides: TGCGCCAGCAGCTTGGTACTAGCGGGAGGAGAGACCCAGTACTTC. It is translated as CASSLVLAGGETQYF.